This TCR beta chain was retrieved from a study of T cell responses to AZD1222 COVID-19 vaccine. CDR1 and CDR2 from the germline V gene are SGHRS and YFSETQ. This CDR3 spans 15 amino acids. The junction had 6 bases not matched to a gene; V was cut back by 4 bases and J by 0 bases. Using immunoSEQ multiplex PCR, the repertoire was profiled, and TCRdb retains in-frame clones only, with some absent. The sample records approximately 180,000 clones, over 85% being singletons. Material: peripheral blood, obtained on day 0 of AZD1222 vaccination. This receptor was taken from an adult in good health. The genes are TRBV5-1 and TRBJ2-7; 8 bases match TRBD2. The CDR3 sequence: CASSTSGTSSYEQYF. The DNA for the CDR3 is TGCGCCAGCAGCACATCCGGGACTAGCTCCTACGAGCAGTACTTC.